The 24 T cell receptor beta chains below were found in one sample sequenced in a study of blood T cell repertoires in COVID-19. Clones were read by immunoSEQ multiplex PCR, and TCRdb kept only the in-frame ones, dropping some. Among about 230,000 clones, roughly 88% were seen once, and the ten largest hold 2.5%. Source material: PBMCs or T cells enriched from blood (not recorded which). The source is a woman between 40 and 50 years old with acute COVID-19.

The chain employs TRBV7-9 and TRBJ1-2, with a possible D match to TRBD1 (5 bases). CDR1 is SEHNR, CDR2 FQNEAQ, per germline (reference sequence). The CDR3 is made up of 16 amino acids. V dropped 2 bases and J dropped 4 bases, with 17 bases sitting between them. The CDR3 bases are TGTGCCAGCAGCTTACCGGACTTCGGGGACTTCTATGGCTACACCTTC. Its protein product is CASSLPDFGDFYGYTF. The entire variable domain, with the rest obtained from reference TRBV7-9 and TRBJ1-2, is as follows: DTGVSQNPRHKITKRGQNVTFRCDPISEHNRLYWYRQTLGQGPEFLTYFQNEAQLEKSRLLSDRFSAERPKGSFSTLEIQRTEQGDSAMYLCASSLPDFGDFYGYTFGSGTRLTVV.

This clone was counted once. The rearrangement joins TRBV5-1 to TRBJ2-5; D may be TRBD2 (6 bases). Germline CDR1 and CDR2: SGHRS and YFSETQ. The length of the CDR3 is 14 residues. V dropped 3 bases and J dropped 7 bases, with 16 bases sitting between them. CDR3 amino acids: CASSSEGSGATQYF. The CDR3 DNA sequence: TGCGCCAGCAGCTCCGAAGGTAGCGGAGCGACCCAGTACTTC.

V gene TRBV12-5 combines with J gene TRBJ2-5; D not resolved. Germline V CDR1 and CDR2: LGHNT, FRNRAP. The CDR3 contains 11 residues. V gave up 7 bases and J gave up 5 bases, with 8 bases separating them. The CDR3 region has the DNA TGTGCTAGTGCCGTCAGGGAGACCCAGTACTTC. This gives the protein CASAVRETQYF. Complete variable domain (other parts from reference TRBV12-5 and TRBJ2-5): DARVTQTPRHKVTEMGQEVTMRCQPILGHNTVFWYRQTMMQGLELLAYFRNRAPLDDSGMPKDRFSAEMPDATLATLKIQPSEPRDSAVYFCASAVRETQYFGPGTRLLVL.

This sequence joins TRBV24-1 and TRBJ1-5; D gene uncertain. Germline CDR1 KGHDR, CDR2 SFDVKD. V shed 5 bases and J shed 2 bases, with 6 bases lying between them. The CDR3 extends over 13 amino acids. The DNA of the CDR3 is TGTGCCACCAGTGCGGGTCGCAATCAGCCCCAGCATTTT. This sequence encodes CATSAGRNQPQHF.

This chain connects TRBV7-9 to TRBJ2-5; weak D call: TRBD1 (5 bases). This CDR3 contains 15 residues. Trimming cost V 2 bases and J 1 base, with 11 bases left between them. CDR1 is SEHNR, CDR2 FQNEAQ, per germline (reference sequence). The CDR3 nucleotides read TGTGCCAGCAGCTTACTCAACAGGCTCCAAGAGACCCAGTACTTC. The encoded protein is CASSLLNRLQETQYF.

The V gene is TRBV2, the J gene TRBJ1-6; 8 bases agree with TRBD1. The ends lost 5 bases at V and 8 bases at J; junction bases unmatched: 23. The germline V gene encodes CDR1 SNHLY and CDR2 FYNNEI. The CDR3 loop spans 20 amino acids. CDR3 nucleotides: TGTGCCAGCAGTCGACGTTCCGGGACAGGCGGTAACCATAGGGATTCACCCCTCCACTTT. Translating gives CASSRRSGTGGNHRDSPLHF.

The gene calls are TRBV12-5 and TRBJ1-3; D might be TRBD1 (6 bases). Trimming shortened V by 1 base and J by 4 bases, and 29 bases separated the two germline ends. The CDR3 totals 21 residues. The germline CDR1 and CDR2 sequences are LGHNT and FRNRAP. The CDR3 DNA reads as TGTGCTAGTGGTTTGGCTACCTCTGCCGCCTGGGCAGGGGAGAACGGAAACACCATATATTTT. Translating gives CASGLATSAAWAGENGNTIYF.

The chain couples TRBV19 to TRBJ1-4; 8 bases map to TRBD1. The CDR3 runs to 15 residues. Germline loops: CDR1 LNHDA, CDR2 SQIVND (reference sequence). J gave up 7 bases and V 4 bases, and 8 bases lay outside the gene matches. The CDR3 spells CASSTGGKWSEKLFF. DNA of the CDR3: TGTGCCAGTAGTACAGGGGGCAAGTGGAGTGAAAAACTGTTTTTT.

The genes are TRBV10-3 and TRBJ1-4; 7 positions agree with TRBD1. The V and J ends lost 4 bases and 7 bases, in that order; junction bases with no gene match: 3. CDR3 length: 13 amino acids. CDR1 and CDR2 (germline): ENHRY, SYGVKD. The CDR3 loop is CAISGQGGEKLFF. Here the CDR3 DNA reads TGTGCCATCAGTGGACAGGGTGGTGAAAAACTGTTTTTT.

This clone is a singleton in its sample. The chain has TRBV10-1 and TRBJ2-1, with 10 bases lining up with TRBD2. Germline V lookup: CDR1 WNHNN, CDR2 SYGVQD (reference sequence). Trimming took 3 bases from V and 2 from J; bases not matched to a gene: 7. The CDR3 sequence is 17 residues long. This chain's CDR3 is CASSDVTGTSAYNEQFF. The CDR3 DNA follows: TGCGCCAGCAGTGACGTTACCGGGACTAGCGCCTACAATGAGCAGTTCTTC.

The chain employs TRBV30 and TRBJ1-1, with D possibly matching TRBD1 (6 bases). V lost 4 bases, J lost 2 bases, and 14 bases lay in between. Germline lookup yields CDR1 GTSNPN and CDR2 SVGIG (reference sequence). The CDR3 spans 14 residues. The CDR3 nucleotides read TGTGCCTGGAATCTCGTAGGGGGAAACACTGAAGCTTTCTTT. It encodes CAWNLVGGNTEAFF.

This chain joins TRBV12-3 or TRBV12-4 and TRBJ1-1, with TRBD1 matching 8 bases. The CDR3 runs to 13 residues. With V trimmed by 4 bases and J by 6 bases, 4 bases remained unmatched. The CDR3 sequence is CASSSQGAAEAFF. DNA of the CDR3: TGTGCCAGCAGTTCGCAGGGGGCGGCTGAAGCTTTCTTT.

The rearrangement uses TRBV28 and TRBJ2-7; a weak D match, TRBD2 (5 bases). The V gene lost 6 bases and the J gene lost 7 bases, with 13 bases spanning the gap. The CDR3 sequence is 12 residues long. In germline, CDR1 is MDHEN, CDR2 SYDVKM. CDR3 DNA sequence: TGTGCCAGCAGGGTCGGGTCGGGGGAGCAGTACTTC. This sequence encodes CASRVGSGEQYF.

The chain has TRBV4-2 and TRBJ1-3; D unresolved. The V and J ends lost 0 bases and 1 base respectively, with 10 bases between them. CDR3 length equals 16 residues. CDR1 is LGHNA and CDR2 is YNFKEQ in the germline V gene. This chain's CDR3 is CASSQDVLSSGNTIYF. CDR3 bases: TGTGCCAGCAGCCAAGACGTCCTCTCTTCTGGAAACACCATATATTTT.

The chain has TRBV5-4 and TRBJ2-3, with TRBD2 identical over 11 bases. Germline-derived CDR1 and CDR2 are SGHNT and YYREEE (reference sequence). With V trimmed by 4 bases and J by 4 bases, 5 bases remained unmatched. This CDR3 has 15 residues. CDR3 sequence (DNA): TGTGCCAGCAGCCGTAGCGGGGGGGCCCCAGATACGCAGTATTTT. The encoded protein is CASSRSGGAPDTQYF.

This rearrangement joins TRBV11-2 to TRBJ2-1, with 14 bases that match TRBD2. Per germline, CDR1 SGHAT and CDR2 FQNNGV. The V segment lost 3 bases and the J segment 14 bases; nucleotides outside the gene matches: 6. The CDR3 covers 14 residues. The CDR3 DNA follows: TGTGCCAGCAGCTTCGGACTAGCGGGGGGATTGGAGTTCTTC. Encoded protein: CASSFGLAGGLEFF.

The chain uses TRBV7-2 and TRBJ2-1, with 8 bases identical to TRBD2. With V trimmed by 2 bases and J by 9 bases, 6 bases remained unmatched. Germline-derived CDR1 and CDR2 are SGHTA and FQGNSA. There are 14 residues in the CDR3. CDR3: CASSLNGGAAEQFF. The CDR3 nucleotides are TGTGCCAGCAGCTTAAACGGGGGGGCCGCTGAGCAGTTCTTC.

The rearrangement uses TRBV6-5 and TRBJ1-2, with 9 bases aligning to TRBD1. This CDR3 has 14 amino acids. Germline V lookup: CDR1 MNHEY, CDR2 SVGAGI. The J segment lost 2 bases and the V segment lost 5 bases, leaving 3 bases of the junction unmatched. The CDR3 DNA sequence: TGTGCCAGCAGTCTGGACAGGGGCAACTATGGCTACACCTTC. This codes for CASSLDRGNYGYTF.

This chain uses TRBV2 with TRBJ2-7; TRBD2 matches at 7 bases. Germline-derived CDR1 and CDR2 are SNHLY and FYNNEI. The V segment lost 8 bases and the J segment 0 bases; nucleotides outside the gene matches: 13. The CDR3 runs 16 residues. The CDR3 DNA reads TGTGCCAGCGCGCTCGGCTGGGGGGGGACCTCCTACGAGCAGTACTTC. Translating it yields CASALGWGGTSYEQYF.

The genes are TRBV11-3 and TRBJ1-4; D is perhaps TRBD1 (5 bases). This CDR3 spans 13 amino acids. V dropped 3 bases and J dropped 11 bases, with 13 bases sitting between them. Germline CDR1 and CDR2: SGHNT and YENEEA. CDR3: CASSLSQGLKLFF. Here the CDR3 DNA reads TGTGCCAGCAGCTTGTCCCAGGGATTGAAACTGTTTTTT.

The V and J genes are TRBV24-1 and TRBJ2-1; 8 nucleotides match TRBD2. The germline CDR1 and CDR2 sequences are KGHDR and SFDVKD. V lost 2 bases and J lost 7; bases outside the gene matches: 9. CDR3 length: 16 amino acids. The CDR3 spells CATSDSRLAGGNEQFF. DNA for the CDR3: TGTGCCACCAGTGATTCTCGGCTAGCGGGTGGGAATGAGCAGTTCTTC.

The genes are TRBV5-1 and TRBJ1-1; 7 nucleotides line up with TRBD1. The CDR3 is made up of 15 amino acids. V lost 7 bases to trimming and J lost 2 bases; unmatched junction nucleotides: 11. Germline CDR1 and CDR2: SGHRS and YFSETQ. CDR3 protein: CASSLVAGGNTEAFF. The CDR3 DNA reads TGCGCCAGCTCCTTGGTGGCAGGGGGTAACACTGAAGCTTTCTTT. Together with reference TRBV5-1 and TRBJ1-1, the CDR3 gives the full variable domain: KAGVTQTPRYLIKTRGQQVTLSCSPISGHRSVSWYQQTPGQGLQFLFEYFSETQRNKGNFPGRFSGRQFSNSRSEMNVSTLELGDSALYLCASSLVAGGNTEAFFGQGTRLTVV.

This sequence joins TRBV5-5 and TRBJ1-1, with D possibly matching TRBD1 (6 bases). V dropped 4 bases and J dropped 10 bases, with 17 bases sitting between them. Germline lookup yields CDR1 SGHKS and CDR2 YYEKEE (reference sequence). The CDR3 loop spans 13 amino acids. CDR3 in amino acids: CASSLGASEGAFF. In DNA, the CDR3 is TGTGCCAGCAGCCTGGGGGCGAGTGAGGGAGCTTTCTTT.

The chain recombines TRBV29-1 with TRBJ2-1; a weak D match, TRBD1 (6 bases). The CDR3 totals 11 residues. The V end lost 7 bases, the J end lost 7 bases, and 11 bases lay between the germline ends. CDR1 is SQVTM, CDR2 ANQGSEA, per germline. The CDR3 loop reads CSGQGNNEQFF. The CDR3 DNA reads as TGCAGCGGCCAGGGGAATAATGAGCAGTTCTTC.